This T cell receptor (beta chain) was profiled in a study of blood T cell repertoires in COVID-19. Study-wide background: Sites in the United States, Italy and Spain provided acute and convalescent COVID-19 samples. Sample material is recorded as cDNA or gDNA derived from T cells, B-cell-depleted T cells, or PBMCs.

The CDR3 runs 15 residues. The V gene's germline CDR1 is SGHRS and CDR2 YFSETQ. The ends were cut back, 4 bases at V and 0 bases at J, with 11 bases in the middle. Per the original methods: The authors estimated nucleated cell counts from reference gene primer amplification. The table came from immunoSEQ multiplex PCR; TCRdb's copy has only in-frame clones and leaves some out. V, J and clone size were drawn from that table, and D and trimming were deduced from the DNA. The data show 150,000 to 200,000 clones, about 74% seen once. This rearrangement joins TRBV5-1 to TRBJ2-1; D might be TRBD2 (5 bases). This TCR derives from a woman of 80 years or more with acute or convalescent COVID-19. Source material: peripheral blood. The CDR3 sequence: CASSLLDSSYNEQFF. In DNA form, the CDR3 reads TGCGCCAGCAGCCTGCTGGACTCCTCCTACAATGAGCAGTTCTTC.